These 25 T cell receptor beta chains were sequenced from one sample in a study of OX40 agonist ivuxolimab in advanced cancers. Method: immunoSEQ multiplex PCR; TCRdb's copy keeps in-frame clones and lacks some. The table shows 20,000 to 25,000 clones, with around 80% occurring only once. Sequenced material: CD4+ or CD8+ T cells sorted from blood, taken in a trial of the OX40 agonist ivuxolimab. The receptors here all came from an adult with an advanced solid tumor such as melanoma, head and neck, liver or kidney cancer.

V and J are TRBV30 and TRBJ2-2; D is unresolved. Germline V CDR1 and CDR2: GTSNPN, SVGIG (reference sequence). CDR3 length: 13 amino acids. V lost 1 base and J lost 4, with 7 bases in between. CDR3 in amino acids: CAWSDPGTGELFF. The CDR3, as DNA: TGTGCCTGGAGTGACCCAGGCACCGGGGAGCTGTTTTTT.

The J gene is TRBJ2-1, the V gene TRBV19, with 10 bases identical to TRBD2. This CDR3 is built from 17 residues. Germline CDR1 LNHDA, CDR2 SQIVND (reference sequence). The ends lost 6 bases at V and 6 bases at J; junction bases unmatched: 14. CDR3 nucleotide sequence: TGTGCCAGTAGACTTTCCGGGACTAGCGTGGGTACCAATGAGCAGTTCTTC. It specifies CASRLSGTSVGTNEQFF.

The chain has TRBV7-9 and TRBJ2-2; D may be TRBD1 (6 bases). This CDR3 contains 14 residues. Trimming removed 4 bases from V and 5 bases from J, with 11 bases in between. In germline, CDR1 is SEHNR, CDR2 FQNEAQ (reference sequence). DNA for the CDR3: TGTGCCAGCAGCTCGGACAGTGCGACCGGGGAGCTGTTTTTT. Translated, it gives CASSSDSATGELFF.

The chain carries TRBV5-1 and TRBJ1-6; D gene ambiguous. The V and J ends lost 0 bases and 8 bases respectively, with 12 bases between them. This CDR3 spans 15 amino acids. Looked up from germline, CDR1 is SGHRS and CDR2 is YFSETQ. The DNA of the CDR3 is TGCGCCAGCAGCTTGGCCGGCACAGAATATTCACCCCTCCACTTT. Protein product: CASSLAGTEYSPLHF.

Concerning this clone itself: The junction does not match germline at one end; this may be a read error. This sequence joins TRBV28 and TRBJ1-1; maybe TRBD1 (5 bases). From germline, CDR1 is MDHEN and CDR2 SYDVKM. CDR3 length: 14 amino acids. CDR3: CASSLSQVNTEAFF. In nucleotides, the CDR3 is TGTGCCAGCAGCTTATCACAGGTGAACACTGAAGCTTTCTTT.

V usage is TRBV15 and J usage is TRBJ1-1; a possible D gene is TRBD1 (6 bases). Deletions cut 1 base from V and 7 bases from J, with 13 bases between. Per germline, CDR1 LNHNV and CDR2 YYDKDF (reference sequence). The CDR3 spans 14 residues. The CDR3 region has the DNA TGTGCCACCAGCAGAGCGGGGGCCTGGGGTGAAGCTTTCTTT. Protein product: CATSRAGAWGEAFF.

This chain uses TRBV6-1 with TRBJ1-2; 7 bases line up with TRBD1. Germline assignment: CDR1 MNHNS and CDR2 SASEGT. V shed 6 bases, J shed 4 bases, and the junction held 11 bases outside the gene matches. The CDR3 runs to 15 residues. The CDR3 bases are TGTGCCAGCAGGAAGACAGGGATCCTATTCTATGGCTACACCTTC. Translated, it gives CASRKTGILFYGYTF.

The chain has TRBV18 and TRBJ2-1; perhaps TRBD2 as D (6 bases). V lost 3 bases and J 7 bases, leaving 10 bases between the germline ends. CDR3 length equals 13 residues. Germline lookup yields CDR1 KGHSH and CDR2 LQKENI. The CDR3 region has the DNA TGTGCCAGCTCACCGGGACTTTGGAATGAGCAGTTCTTC. Protein sequence: CASSPGLWNEQFF.

This clone was seen more than once but under ten times. The rearrangement joins TRBV6-1 to TRBJ1-5, with 9 bases that match TRBD1. The trim removed 6 bases at V and 11 bases at J, leaving 11 bases unmatched. CDR3 size: 14 residues. Per germline, CDR1 MNHNS and CDR2 SASEGT. Here the CDR3 DNA reads TGTGCCAGCAGAGAACAGGGGGCAAGTCGGTCCCAGCATTTT. Protein product: CASREQGASRSQHF.

The chain has TRBV7-9 and TRBJ2-6; no firm D call. The CDR3 extends over 15 amino acids. Trimming shortened V by 3 bases and J by 1 base, and 7 bases separated the two germline ends. CDR1 is SEHNR and CDR2 is FQNEAQ in the germline V gene (reference sequence). CDR3 in amino acids: CASSFRASGANVLTF. CDR3 coding DNA: TGTGCCAGCAGCTTTAGGGCTTCTGGGGCCAACGTCCTGACTTTC.

V and J are TRBV5-6 and TRBJ1-6, with D uncertain. This CDR3 comprises 15 residues. Germline V CDR1 and CDR2: SGHDT, YYEEEE. The V end was cut by 0 bases, the J end by 5 bases, with 9 bases between. As DNA, the CDR3 is TGTGCCAGCAGCTTGGTTGGGATAGATAATTCACCCCTCCACTTT. Its translation is CASSLVGIDNSPLHF.

This clone appeared a single time. This chain uses TRBV27 with TRBJ2-3; D unresolved. Trimming left V 0 bases short and J 0 bases short, with 7 bases between. The germline CDR1 and CDR2 sequences are MNHEY and SMNVEV (reference sequence). The CDR3 sequence is 15 residues long. The CDR3 loop is CASSLSGLSTDTQYF. Written as DNA, the CDR3 is TGTGCCAGCAGTTTATCTGGCCTCAGCACAGATACGCAGTATTTT.

The V and J genes are TRBV11-3 and TRBJ2-7, with TRBD2 matching 7 bases. The germline V gene encodes CDR1 SGHNT and CDR2 YENEEA. This CDR3 region has 14 residues. With 5 bases clipped from V and 3 bases from J, the junction kept 7 bases outside the gene matches. DNA of the CDR3: TGTGCCAGCAGCCCGGGAGGCGGGAGCTACGAGCAGTACTTC. Residues: CASSPGGGSYEQYF. The full variable domain, its missing parts supplied by reference TRBV11-3 and TRBJ2-7, is EAGVVQSPRYKIIEKKQPVAFWCNPISGHNTLYWYLQNLGQGPELLIRYENEEAVDDSQLPKDRFSAERLKGVDSTLKIQPAELGDSAVYLCASSPGGGSYEQYFGPGTRLTVT.

The rearrangement links TRBV7-9 to TRBJ2-1; 11 nucleotides match TRBD1. From germline, CDR1 is SEHNR and CDR2 FQNEAQ (reference sequence). Germline trimming cut 5 bases from V and 5 bases from J; bases unmatched to any gene: 8. This CDR3 is 16 amino acids long. For the CDR3, the DNA is TGTGCCAGCAGCCGGGGGGACAGGGGGAGGAACAATGAGCAGTTCTTC. Protein: CASSRGDRGRNNEQFF.

The genes are TRBV19 and TRBJ1-1; perhaps TRBD1 as D (6 bases). This CDR3 spans 13 amino acids. The germline V gene has CDR1 LNHDA and CDR2 SQIVND (reference sequence). Trimming removed 7 bases at V and 10 bases at J, with 19 bases between. CDR3 in DNA: TGTGCCAGTACTCTATCGACAGGTCTTTTAGCTTTCTTT. Protein product: CASTLSTGLLAFF. Complete variable domain (other parts from reference TRBV19 and TRBJ1-1): DGGITQSPKYLFRKEGQNVTLSCEQNLNHDAMYWYRQDPGQGLRLIYYSQIVNDFQKGDIAEGYSVSREKKESFPLTVTSAQKNPTAFYLCASTLSTGLLAFFGQGTRLTVV.

CDR3 nucleotide sequence: TGTGCCAGCAGCGTAGCTGGGGGCCGCAATGAAAAACTGTTTTTT. Translating it yields CASSVAGGRNEKLFF. The chain recombines TRBV9 with TRBJ1-4, with D possibly TRBD1 on 6 matching bases. The CDR3 extends over 15 amino acids. Germline V CDR1 and CDR2: SGDLS, YYNGEE. V was shortened by 0 bases and J by 5 bases, with 11 bases between the two germline ends. Full variable domain (missing parts from reference TRBV9 and TRBJ1-4): DSGVTQTPKHLITATGQRVTLRCSPRSGDLSVYWYQQSLDQGLQFLIQYYNGEERAKGNILERFSAQQFPDLHSELNLSSLELGDSALYFCASSVAGGRNEKLFFGSGTQLSVL.

V usage is TRBV19 and J usage is TRBJ1-2, with D possibly TRBD1 on 5 matching bases. The CDR3 consists of 13 residues. The germline V and J ends were trimmed by 5 bases and 8 bases, with 15 bases remaining between them. In germline, CDR1 is LNHDA, CDR2 SQIVND (reference sequence). Here the CDR3 reads CASSSTRAGGYTF. The DNA of the CDR3 is TGTGCCAGTAGTTCTACCAGGGCAGGCGGCTACACCTTC.

The chain has TRBV7-7 and TRBJ2-1; D is undetermined. From germline, CDR1 is SSHAT and CDR2 FNYEAQ (reference sequence). The CDR3 totals 15 residues. V was shortened by 1 base and J by 2 bases, with 9 bases between the two germline ends. CDR3 protein: CASSLDRVPYNEQFF. The CDR3 nucleotides read TGTGCCAGCAGCTTAGACAGAGTTCCCTACAATGAGCAGTTCTTC. Supplemented by reference TRBV7-7 and TRBJ2-1, the full variable domain reads GAGVSQSPRYKVTKRGQDVTLRCDPISSHATLYWYQQALGQGPEFLTYFNYEAQPDKSGLPSDRFSAERPEGSISTLTIQRTEQRDSAMYRCASSLDRVPYNEQFFGPGTRLTVL.

The table lists this clone with a few counts. The CDR3 DNA follows: TGTGCCACCAACCCCAATGAGGTAGGCAAACTCTACAATGAGCAGTTCTTC. It yields the protein CATNPNEVGKLYNEQFF. The chain uses TRBV7-9 and TRBJ2-1; D is unresolved. Germline lookup yields CDR1 SEHNR and CDR2 FQNEAQ (reference sequence). This CDR3 has 17 amino acids. Trimming took 10 bases from V and 3 from J, leaving 25 bases between them.

The V and J genes are TRBV18 and TRBJ1-4; tentative D call: TRBD1 (5 bases). V gave up 8 bases and J gave up 8 bases, with 15 bases separating them. The CDR3 length is 13 residues. Germline assignment: CDR1 KGHSH and CDR2 LQKENI. The CDR3 region is CASRDAKEEKLFF. CDR3 coding DNA: TGTGCCAGCCGGGACGCCAAGGAGGAAAAACTGTTTTTT. Full variable domain (missing parts from reference TRBV18 and TRBJ1-4): NAGVMQNPRHLVRRRGQEARLRCSPMKGHSHVYWYRQLPEEGLKFMVYLQKENIIDESGMPKERFSAEFPKEGPSILRIQQVVRGDSAAYFCASRDAKEEKLFFGSGTQLSVL.

V usage is TRBV19 and J usage is TRBJ1-1; TRBD1 might be the D (5 bases). Trimming stripped 2 bases from V and 4 bases from J, with 8 bases between. Germline CDR1 reads LNHDA; CDR2 reads SQIVND (reference sequence). The CDR3 length is 13 residues. CDR3 nucleotide sequence: TGTGCCAGTAGTATATCAGGGAGCACTGAAGCTTTCTTT. Translation: CASSISGSTEAFF.

The V call is TRBV27, the J call TRBJ2-5, with TRBD2 matching over 11 bases. Trimming removed 4 bases from V and 5 bases from J; junction bases left unmatched: 6. The CDR3 extends over 15 amino acids. Germline CDR1 and CDR2: MNHEY and SMNVEV (reference sequence). CDR3: CASSSLSGGAETQYF. The CDR3 coding sequence is TGTGCCAGCAGTTCCCTTAGCGGGGGGGCGGAGACCCAGTACTTC.

V usage is TRBV9 and J usage is TRBJ1-3; D unresolved. This CDR3 is built from 17 residues. CDR1 and CDR2 (germline): SGDLS, YYNGEE. Trimming took 1 base from V and 0 from J, leaving 14 bases between them. Here the CDR3 DNA reads TGTGCCAGCAGCGTAAACCCAACCCTTGCCTCTGGAAACACCATATATTTT. Translating it yields CASSVNPTLASGNTIYF. The full variable domain, rest sourced from reference TRBV9 and TRBJ1-3, is DSGVTQTPKHLITATGQRVTLRCSPRSGDLSVYWYQQSLDQGLQFLIQYYNGEERAKGNILERFSAQQFPDLHSELNLSSLELGDSALYFCASSVNPTLASGNTIYFGEGSWLTVV.

This chain joins TRBV14 and TRBJ1-6; D gene ambiguous. CDR1 and CDR2 from the germline V gene are SGHDN and FVKESK. Trimming cost V 0 bases and J 6 bases, with 0 bases left between them. This CDR3 spans 12 amino acids. For the CDR3, the DNA is TGTGCCAGCAGCCAAGATAATTCACCCCTCCACTTT. Encoded protein: CASSQDNSPLHF.

The chain is built from TRBV21-1 and TRBJ2-5; no check of the table's D call, TRBD2, against the DNA was made. TRBV21-1 is noted as a pseudogene. The CDR3 covers 14 residues. The DNA of the CDR3 is TGTGCCAGCAGCCTGATCCGGGAACCCCGGGAGCAGTACTTC. It encodes CASSLIREPREQYF.